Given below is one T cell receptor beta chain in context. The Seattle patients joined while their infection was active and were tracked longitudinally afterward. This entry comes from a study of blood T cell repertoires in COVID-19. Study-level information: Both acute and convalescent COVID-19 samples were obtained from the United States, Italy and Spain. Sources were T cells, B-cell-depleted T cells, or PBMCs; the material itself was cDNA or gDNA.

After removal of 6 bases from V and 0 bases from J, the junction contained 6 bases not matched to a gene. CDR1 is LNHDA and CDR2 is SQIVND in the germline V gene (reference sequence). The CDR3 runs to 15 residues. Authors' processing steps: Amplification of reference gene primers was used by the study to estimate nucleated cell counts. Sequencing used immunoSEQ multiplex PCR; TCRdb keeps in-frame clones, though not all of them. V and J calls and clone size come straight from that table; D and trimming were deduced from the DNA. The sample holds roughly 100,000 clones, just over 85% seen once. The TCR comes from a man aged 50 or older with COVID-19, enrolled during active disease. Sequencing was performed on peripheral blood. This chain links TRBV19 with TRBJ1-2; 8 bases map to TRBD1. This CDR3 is CASSESDRANYGYTF. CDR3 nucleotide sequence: TGTGCCAGTAGCGAATCGGACAGGGCTAACTATGGCTACACCTTC. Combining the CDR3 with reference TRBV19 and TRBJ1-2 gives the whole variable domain DGGITQSPKYLFRKEGQNVTLSCEQNLNHDAMYWYRQDPGQGLRLIYYSQIVNDFQKGDIAEGYSVSREKKESFPLTVTSAQKNPTAFYLCASSESDRANYGYTFGSGTRLTVV.